The text below deals with one T cell receptor (beta chain). The CDR3 is made up of 19 amino acids. Germline assignment: CDR1 KGHDR and CDR2 SFDVKD. Primed by a sample-barcoded 5' primer and a J-beta primer mix, a second PCR proceeded for 7 to 11 cycles. TCRdb recomputed calls from the 5' RACE reads with MiXCR, one row per CDR3 protein. This table holds roughly 1.9 million distinct CDR3 sequences, more than 35% found once. This specimen comes from a study of blood T cells in healthy people across ages. The people who gave samples were healthy Caucasians from Russia, aged roughly 6 to 100. This clonotype originated in a human donor in good health. The V gene is TRBV24-1, the J gene TRBJ2-7, with 9 bases identical to TRBD2. The DNA end is more similar to TRBJ2-5, so the J call may be wrong. The sample taken for sequencing was blood. The CDR3 sequence is CATRSAGGVLRPDQETQYF. The CDR3 region has the DNA TGTGCCACCAGATCTGCGGGGGGGGTCCTTCGCCCGGATCAAGAGACCCAGTACTTC.